This TCR beta chain was documented in a study of T-cell memory formation after mild COVID-19. cDNA libraries for TCR alpha and TCR beta, carrying sample barcodes and UMIs, came from 5'RACE with constant-segment primers. TCRdb processed the 5' RACE reads anew with MiXCR; each CDR3 protein has one entry. The sample shows hundreds of thousands of distinct CDR3 sequences, approximately 15% of them seen only once. Germline V gene sequence: CDR1 SGHNT, CDR2 YYREEE (reference sequence). The CDR3 sequence is 15 residues long. V gave up 0 bases and J gave up 3 bases, with 12 bases separating them. Of note for this clonotype: The antigen remains unidentified.

Whole-study findings and limits: Clones contracting over day 15 to 85 were CD4/CD8 balanced, with later expanders leaning CD4+.

This receptor was taken from an adult woman who had mild COVID-19 (a few samples of this study predate the infection). Cell type and time point are not known. The sequenced material came from PBMCs or a T cell subset sorted from them (not recorded which). The chain recombines TRBV5-4 with TRBJ1-2; maybe TRBD1 (5 bases). In DNA, the CDR3 is TGTGCCAGCAGCTTGGTTCAGGGCCGAGACTATGGCTACACCTTC. Amino acid sequence: CASSLVQGRDYGYTF.